Listed here is a single T cell receptor (beta chain). Its antigen remains unknown. The V end was cut by 11 bases, the J end by 0 bases, with 11 bases between. Per the germline V gene, CDR1 is MNHNY and CDR2 is SVGAGI (reference sequence). CDR3 length equals 12 residues. TCRdb reanalysed the 5' RACE reads using MiXCR and keeps one entry per CDR3 protein. The sample shows 8,000 to 10,000 distinct CDR3 sequences, more than 20% of them seen only once. Study-wide findings and caveats: Tumor Tregs overlapped most with tumor, then blood, naive CD4+ cells. Tumor memory CD4+ T cell TCR gene usage clustered with blood and lymph node memory CD4+ cells and lymph node naive CD4+ cells. Whole repertoires were not studied in the larger cohort, only one V-J beta rearrangement.

Cells sorted as Tregs were CD4+, CD25+ and CD127-/low. The chain uses TRBV6-6 and TRBJ2-7, with D hard to call. The TCR sequence derives from a female donor with breast cancer. The material sequenced was Tregs sorted from blood. CDR3 nucleotide sequence: TGTGCCGGCTTGGGCAGCTCCTACGAGCAGTACTTC. Translation: CAGLGSSYEQYF.